A single sample gave rise to the 12 T cell receptor beta chains below, sequenced in a study of radiation and T cells in renal cell carcinoma. Only in-frame clones appear in the TCRdb table, and some are missing; sequencing was by immunoSEQ multiplex PCR. The repertoire holds approximately 140,000 clones, with less than 85% as singletons. This sample's time point: baseline pretreatment blood. Stated treatment: 15 Gy SBRT to primary tumor, nephrectomy 4 weeks later. Material: blood, obtained from a patient whose treatment included radiotherapy and nephrectomy. The receptors here all came from a woman aged 45 to 65 with renal cell carcinoma.

This clone was observed a single time. This rearrangement joins TRBV20-1 to TRBJ2-1; D is undetermined. CDR3 size: 11 residues. V dropped 6 bases and J dropped 1 base, with 4 bases sitting between them. The V gene's germline CDR1 is DFQATT and CDR2 SNEGSKA (reference sequence). As DNA, the CDR3 is TGCAGTGCCTTGTCCTACAATGAGCAGTTCTTC. Translation gives CSALSYNEQFF.

The gene calls are TRBV10-3 and TRBJ2-1; TRBD2 is a possible D gene (5 bases). Trimming pared 5 bases from V and 8 bases from J, leaving 13 bases between. This CDR3 contains 13 residues. Germline CDR1 and CDR2: ENHRY and SYGVKD. CDR3 amino acids: CAISPPPGYEQFF. The CDR3 region has the DNA TGTGCCATCAGTCCCCCGCCGGGGTATGAGCAGTTCTTC.

V gene TRBV6-5 combines with J gene TRBJ2-3, with a possible D match to TRBD2 (6 bases). Deletions cut 4 bases from V and 1 base from J, with 12 bases between. The CDR3 length is 15 residues. Looked up from germline, CDR1 is MNHEY and CDR2 is SVGAGI. The CDR3 loop reads CASSFISGRTDTQYF. The CDR3 DNA reads as TGTGCCAGCAGTTTCATTAGCGGACGCACAGATACGCAGTATTTT.

This clone was seen just once. The gene calls are TRBV10-2 and TRBJ2-2; the D is unclear. The length of the CDR3 is 12 residues. CDR1 and CDR2 from the germline V gene are WSHSY and SAAADI. V lost 2 bases to trimming and J lost 4 bases, with 2 bases between them. For the CDR3, the DNA is TGCGCCAGCAGTGAGATCACCGGGGAGCTGTTTTTT. Protein: CASSEITGELFF.

The V call is TRBV6-1, the J call TRBJ2-7, with D possibly being TRBD1 (6 bases). The ends were cut back, 6 bases at V and 7 bases at J, with 13 bases in the middle. CDR1 MNHNS and CDR2 SASEGT come from the germline V gene. CDR3 size: 12 residues. The DNA for the CDR3 is TGTGCCAGCAGGGGGACAAGGTCTGAGCAGTACTTC. Encoded protein: CASRGTRSEQYF.

The chain carries TRBV5-6 and TRBJ2-3; D is perhaps TRBD2 (6 bases). The germline CDR1 and CDR2 sequences are SGHDT and YYEEEE. CDR3 length equals 13 residues. The V gene lost 4 bases and the J gene lost 6 bases, with 12 bases spanning the gap. CDR3 sequence (DNA): TGTGCCAGCAGCGTAGGGACTTTTGATACGCAGTATTTT. Its protein is CASSVGTFDTQYF.

In nucleotides, the CDR3 is TGTGCCAGCAGCTTAGGGGGATCCGGGACAGGGGACGAGCAGTACTTC. Residues: CASSLGGSGTGDEQYF. The V gene is TRBV7-2, the J gene TRBJ2-7; 10 bases line up with TRBD1. The germline V gene has CDR1 SGHTA and CDR2 FQGNSA. The CDR3 runs 16 residues. V was pared by 1 base and J by 5 bases, with 8 bases of the junction left unmatched.

This clone was detected a few times. The genes are TRBV2 and TRBJ2-5; D unresolved. Germline loops: CDR1 SNHLY, CDR2 FYNNEI. This CDR3 is built from 12 residues. Trimming took off 7 bases at V and 1 base at J, with 7 bases between the two ends. DNA for the CDR3: TGTGCCAGCACCTCGATCCAAGAGACCCAGTACTTC. This encodes CASTSIQETQYF.

The sample holds a few counts of this clone. The chain recombines TRBV9 with TRBJ1-1, with D hard to call. The CDR3 sequence is 14 residues long. V lost 0 bases, J lost 4 bases, and 10 bases lay in between. Germline CDR1 reads SGDLS; CDR2 reads YYNGEE. The CDR3 sequence: CASSVEQLATEAFF. CDR3 DNA sequence: TGTGCCAGCAGCGTAGAACAGCTGGCCACTGAAGCTTTCTTT.

J is TRBJ1-2 and V is TRBV6-5, with unresolved D. V dropped 3 bases and J dropped 2 bases, with 13 bases sitting between them. Looked up from germline, CDR1 is MNHEY and CDR2 is SVGAGI. This CDR3 comprises 15 residues. CDR3 in DNA: TGTGCCAGCAGTTATGGGCAGACGTTAAACTATGGCTACACCTTC. Encoded protein: CASSYGQTLNYGYTF.

V usage is TRBV2 and J usage is TRBJ1-2; no clear D gene. Trimming shortened V by 7 bases and J by 4 bases, and 7 bases separated the two germline ends. Germline V CDR1 and CDR2: SNHLY, FYNNEI. The CDR3 runs to 11 residues. In DNA form, the CDR3 reads TGTGCCAGCACGGGCGGCTATGGCTACACCTTC. Translated: CASTGGYGYTF.

V is TRBV6-5 and J is TRBJ2-5; 8 bases are a match to TRBD2. Germline loops: CDR1 MNHEY, CDR2 SVGAGI. This CDR3 has 14 residues. V shed 5 bases, J shed 4 bases, and the junction held 6 bases outside the gene matches. The DNA of the CDR3 is TGTGCCAGCAGTGCACCCGGGAGGGCAGAGACCCAGTACTTC. Its protein product is CASSAPGRAETQYF.